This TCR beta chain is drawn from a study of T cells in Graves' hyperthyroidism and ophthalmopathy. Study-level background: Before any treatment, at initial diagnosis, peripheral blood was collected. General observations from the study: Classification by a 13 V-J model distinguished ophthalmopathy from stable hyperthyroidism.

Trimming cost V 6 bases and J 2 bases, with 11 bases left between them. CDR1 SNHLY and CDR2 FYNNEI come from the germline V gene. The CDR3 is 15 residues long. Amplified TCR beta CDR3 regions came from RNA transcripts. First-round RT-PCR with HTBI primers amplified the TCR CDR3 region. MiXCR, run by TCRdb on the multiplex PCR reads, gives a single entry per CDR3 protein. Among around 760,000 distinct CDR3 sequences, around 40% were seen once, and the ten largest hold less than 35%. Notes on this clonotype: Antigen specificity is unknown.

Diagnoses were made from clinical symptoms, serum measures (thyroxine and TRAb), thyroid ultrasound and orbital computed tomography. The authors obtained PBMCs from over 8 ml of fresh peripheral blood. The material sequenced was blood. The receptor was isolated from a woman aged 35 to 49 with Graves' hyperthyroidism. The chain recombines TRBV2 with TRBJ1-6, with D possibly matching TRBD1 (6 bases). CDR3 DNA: TGTGCCAGCAGCCTGACAGGCCCCTATAATTCACCCCTCCACTTT. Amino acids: CASSLTGPYNSPLHF.